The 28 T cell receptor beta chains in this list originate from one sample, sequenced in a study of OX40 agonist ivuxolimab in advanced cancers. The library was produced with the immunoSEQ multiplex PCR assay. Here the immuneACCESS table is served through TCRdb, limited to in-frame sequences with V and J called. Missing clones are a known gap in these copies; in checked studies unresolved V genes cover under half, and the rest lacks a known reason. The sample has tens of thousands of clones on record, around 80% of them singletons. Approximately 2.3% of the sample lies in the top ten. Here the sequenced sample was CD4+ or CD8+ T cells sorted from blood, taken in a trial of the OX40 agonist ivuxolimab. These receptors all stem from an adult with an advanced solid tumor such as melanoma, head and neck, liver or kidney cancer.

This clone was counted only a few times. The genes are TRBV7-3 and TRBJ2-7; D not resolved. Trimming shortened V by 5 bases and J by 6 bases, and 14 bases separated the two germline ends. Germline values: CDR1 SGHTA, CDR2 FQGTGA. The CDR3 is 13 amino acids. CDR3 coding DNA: TGTGCCAGCAGCCAGGAGAGCTTCTCCGAGCAGTACTTC. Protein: CASSQESFSEQYF.

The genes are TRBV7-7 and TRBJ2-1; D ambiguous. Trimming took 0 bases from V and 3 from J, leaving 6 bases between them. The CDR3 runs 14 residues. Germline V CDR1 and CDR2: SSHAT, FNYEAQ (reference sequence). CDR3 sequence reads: CASSLAGHYNEQFF. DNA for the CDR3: TGTGCCAGCAGCTTAGCAGGGCACTACAATGAGCAGTTCTTC.

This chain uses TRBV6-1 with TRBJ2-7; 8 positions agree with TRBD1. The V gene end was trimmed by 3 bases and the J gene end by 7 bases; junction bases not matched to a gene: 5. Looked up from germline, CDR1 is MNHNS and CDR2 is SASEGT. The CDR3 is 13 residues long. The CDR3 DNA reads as TGTGCCAGCAGTGATCAAGGACAGGGAGAGCAGTACTTC. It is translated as CASSDQGQGEQYF.

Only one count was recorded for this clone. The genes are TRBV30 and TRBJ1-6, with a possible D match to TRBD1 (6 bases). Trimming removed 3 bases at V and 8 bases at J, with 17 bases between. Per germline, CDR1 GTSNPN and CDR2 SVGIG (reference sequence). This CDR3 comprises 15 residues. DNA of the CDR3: TGTGCCTGGAGGGACCCAGGGGTTTACGATTCACCCCTCCACTTT. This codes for CAWRDPGVYDSPLHF.

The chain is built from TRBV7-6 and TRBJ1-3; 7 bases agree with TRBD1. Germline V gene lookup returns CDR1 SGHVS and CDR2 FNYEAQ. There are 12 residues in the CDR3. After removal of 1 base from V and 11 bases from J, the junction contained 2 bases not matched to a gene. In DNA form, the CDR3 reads TGTGCCAGCAGCTTAGTGCAGGGGGCCATATATTTT. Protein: CASSLVQGAIYF.

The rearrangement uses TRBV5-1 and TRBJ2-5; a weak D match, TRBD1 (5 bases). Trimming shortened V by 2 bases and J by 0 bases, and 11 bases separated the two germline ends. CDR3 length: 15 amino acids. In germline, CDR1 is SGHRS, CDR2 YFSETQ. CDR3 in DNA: TGCGCCAGCAGCTTAACAGCAGGGAACCAAGAGACCCAGTACTTC. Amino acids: CASSLTAGNQETQYF.

The CDR3 coding sequence is TGTGCCAGTAGTATTACGGGGACGGAGACCCAGTACTTC. Translating it yields CASSITGTETQYF. The rearrangement uses TRBV19 and TRBJ2-5; TRBD1 or TRBD2 may be the D gene (5 bases each). The CDR3 is made up of 13 amino acids. V lost 3 bases to trimming and J lost 5 bases, with 10 bases between them. Per the germline V gene, CDR1 is LNHDA and CDR2 is SQIVND (reference sequence).

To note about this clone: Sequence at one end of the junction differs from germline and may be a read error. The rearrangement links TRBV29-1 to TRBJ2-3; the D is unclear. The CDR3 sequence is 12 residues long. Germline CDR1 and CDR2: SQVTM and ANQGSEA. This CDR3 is CSGVPSTDTQYF. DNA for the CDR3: TGTAGTGGCGTTCCTAGCACAGATACGCAGTATTTT.

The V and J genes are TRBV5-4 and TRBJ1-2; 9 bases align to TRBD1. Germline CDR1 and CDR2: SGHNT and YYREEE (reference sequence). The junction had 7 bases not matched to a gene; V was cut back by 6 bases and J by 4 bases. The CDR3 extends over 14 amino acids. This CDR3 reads CASNPGQGGYGYTF. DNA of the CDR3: TGTGCCAGCAACCCGGGACAGGGAGGCTATGGCTACACCTTC.

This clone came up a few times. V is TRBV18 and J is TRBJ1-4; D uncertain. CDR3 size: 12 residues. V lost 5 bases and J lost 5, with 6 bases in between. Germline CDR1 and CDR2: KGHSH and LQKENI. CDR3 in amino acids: CASSTSNEKLFF. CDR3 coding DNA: TGTGCCAGCTCAACTTCCAATGAAAAACTGTTTTTT. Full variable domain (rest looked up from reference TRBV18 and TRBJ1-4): NAGVMQNPRHLVRRRGQEARLRCSPMKGHSHVYWYRQLPEEGLKFMVYLQKENIIDESGMPKERFSAEFPKEGPSILRIQQVVRGDSAAYFCASSTSNEKLFFGSGTQLSVL.

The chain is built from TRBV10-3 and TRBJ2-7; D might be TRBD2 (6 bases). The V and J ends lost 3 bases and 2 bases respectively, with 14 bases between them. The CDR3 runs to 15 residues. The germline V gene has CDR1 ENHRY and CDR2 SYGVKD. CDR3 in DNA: TGTGCCATCAGTGACCCTGGCGGGGCCACCTACGAGCAGTACTTC. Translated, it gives CAISDPGGATYEQYF.

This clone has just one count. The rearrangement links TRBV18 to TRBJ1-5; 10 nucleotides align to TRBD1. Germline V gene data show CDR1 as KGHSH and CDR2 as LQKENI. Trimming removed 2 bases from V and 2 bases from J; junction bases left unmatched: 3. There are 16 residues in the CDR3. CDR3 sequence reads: CASSPGTGVGNQPQHF. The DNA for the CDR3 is TGTGCCAGCTCACCAGGGACAGGGGTTGGCAATCAGCCCCAGCATTTT.

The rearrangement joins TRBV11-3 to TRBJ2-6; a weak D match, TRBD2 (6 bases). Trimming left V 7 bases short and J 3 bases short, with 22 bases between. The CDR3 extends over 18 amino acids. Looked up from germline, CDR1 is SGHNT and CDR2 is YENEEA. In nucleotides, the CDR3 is TGTGCCAGCACCGCGTCAGGAGGGGCGGCAGTTGGGGCCAACGTCCTGACTTTC. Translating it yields CASTASGGAAVGANVLTF.

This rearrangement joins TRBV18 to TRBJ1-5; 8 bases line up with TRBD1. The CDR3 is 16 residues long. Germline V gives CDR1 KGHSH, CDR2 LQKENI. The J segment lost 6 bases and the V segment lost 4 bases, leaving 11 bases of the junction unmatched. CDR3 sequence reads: CASSLQGASSVQPQHF. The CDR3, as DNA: TGTGCCAGCTCACTCCAGGGGGCGAGTAGTGTTCAGCCCCAGCATTTT.

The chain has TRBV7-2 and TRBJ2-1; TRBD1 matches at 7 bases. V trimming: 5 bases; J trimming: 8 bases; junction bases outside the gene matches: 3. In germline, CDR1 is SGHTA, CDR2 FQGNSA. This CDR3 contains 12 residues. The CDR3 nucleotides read TGTGCCAGCAGCCCACAGGGGTATGAGCAGTTCTTC. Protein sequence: CASSPQGYEQFF.

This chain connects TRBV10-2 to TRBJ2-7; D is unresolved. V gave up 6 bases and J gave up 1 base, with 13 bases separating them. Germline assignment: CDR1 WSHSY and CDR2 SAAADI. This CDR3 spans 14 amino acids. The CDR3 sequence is CASRFRTGSYEQYF. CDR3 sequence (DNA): TGCGCCAGCAGGTTCCGGACCGGTTCCTACGAGCAGTACTTC.

DNA of the CDR3: TGCGCCAGCAGCCCAGGACAGGGATGGACAGATACGCAGTATTTT. Translating gives CASSPGQGWTDTQYF. The rearrangement joins TRBV5-1 to TRBJ2-3, with 8 bases lining up with TRBD1. CDR1 and CDR2 (germline): SGHRS, YFSETQ. This CDR3 is built from 15 residues. Losses at the gene ends were 4 bases for V and 3 bases for J; bases not matched to a gene: 7.

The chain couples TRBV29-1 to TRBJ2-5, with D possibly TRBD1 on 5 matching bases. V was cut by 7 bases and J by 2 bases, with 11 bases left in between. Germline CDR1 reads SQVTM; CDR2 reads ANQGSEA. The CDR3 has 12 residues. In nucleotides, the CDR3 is TGCAGCGCCGGACACGCACAAGAGACCCAGTACTTC. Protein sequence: CSAGHAQETQYF. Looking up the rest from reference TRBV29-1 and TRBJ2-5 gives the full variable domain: SAVISQKPSRDICQRGTSLTIQCQVDSQVTMMFWYRQQPGQSLTLIATANQGSEATYESGFVIDKFPISRPNLTFSTLTVSNMSPEDSSIYLCSAGHAQETQYFGPGTRLLVL.

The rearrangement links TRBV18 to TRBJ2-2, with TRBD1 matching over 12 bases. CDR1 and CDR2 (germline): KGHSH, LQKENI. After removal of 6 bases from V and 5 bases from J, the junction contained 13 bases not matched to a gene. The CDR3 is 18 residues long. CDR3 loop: CASSRDRGRLSGTGELFF. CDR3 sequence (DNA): TGTGCCAGCTCTCGGGACAGGGGGCGACTTTCGGGGACCGGGGAGCTGTTTTTT.

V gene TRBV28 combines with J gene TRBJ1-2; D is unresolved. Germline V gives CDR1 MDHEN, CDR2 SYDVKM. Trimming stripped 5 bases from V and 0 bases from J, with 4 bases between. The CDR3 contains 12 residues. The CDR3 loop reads CASSPSNYGYTF. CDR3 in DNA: TGTGCCAGCAGTCCTTCTAACTATGGCTACACCTTC.

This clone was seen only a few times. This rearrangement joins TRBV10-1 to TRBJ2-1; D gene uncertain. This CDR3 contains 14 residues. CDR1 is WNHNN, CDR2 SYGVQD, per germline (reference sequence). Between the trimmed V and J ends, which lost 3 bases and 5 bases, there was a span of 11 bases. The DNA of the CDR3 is TGCGCCAGCAGTGATTACACTACAAACAATGAGCAGTTCTTC. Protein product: CASSDYTTNNEQFF.

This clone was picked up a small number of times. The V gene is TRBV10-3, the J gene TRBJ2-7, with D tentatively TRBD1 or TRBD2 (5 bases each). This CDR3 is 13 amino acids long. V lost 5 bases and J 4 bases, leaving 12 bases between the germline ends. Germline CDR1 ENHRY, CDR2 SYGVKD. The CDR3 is CAISRDPRYEQYF. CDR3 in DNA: TGTGCCATCAGTCGGGACCCTCGGTACGAGCAGTACTTC.

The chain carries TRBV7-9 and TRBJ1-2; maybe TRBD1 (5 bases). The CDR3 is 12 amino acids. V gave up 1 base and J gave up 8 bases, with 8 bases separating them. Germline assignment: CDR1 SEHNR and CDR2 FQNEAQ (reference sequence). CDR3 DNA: TGTGCCAGCAGCTTAGACAGGCAGGGCTACACCTTC. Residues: CASSLDRQGYTF. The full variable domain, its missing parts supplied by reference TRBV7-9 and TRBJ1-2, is DTGVSQNPRHKITKRGQNVTFRCDPISEHNRLYWYRQTLGQGPEFLTYFQNEAQLEKSRLLSDRFSAERPKGSFSTLEIQRTEQGDSAMYLCASSLDRQGYTFGSGTRLTVV.

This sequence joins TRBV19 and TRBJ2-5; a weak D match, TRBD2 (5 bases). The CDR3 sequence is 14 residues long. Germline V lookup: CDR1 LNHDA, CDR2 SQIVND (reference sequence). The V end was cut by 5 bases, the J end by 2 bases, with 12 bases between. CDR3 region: CASSGRGRQETQYF. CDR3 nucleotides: TGTGCCAGTAGTGGTCGGGGTCGGCAAGAGACCCAGTACTTC.

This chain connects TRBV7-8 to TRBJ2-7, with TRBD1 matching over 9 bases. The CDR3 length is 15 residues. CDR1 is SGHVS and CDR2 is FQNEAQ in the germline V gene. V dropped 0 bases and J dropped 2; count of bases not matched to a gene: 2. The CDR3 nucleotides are TGTGCCAGCAGCTTAGCGGGACAGGGACCCTACGAGCAGTACTTC. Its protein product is CASSLAGQGPYEQYF.

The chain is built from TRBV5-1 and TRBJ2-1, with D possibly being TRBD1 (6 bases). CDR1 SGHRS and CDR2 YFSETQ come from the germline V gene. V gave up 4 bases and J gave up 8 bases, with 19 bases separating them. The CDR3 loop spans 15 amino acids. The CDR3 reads CASSTTRGTVDEQFF. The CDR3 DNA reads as TGCGCCAGCAGCACCACCAGGGGAACGGTCGATGAGCAGTTCTTC.

DNA of the CDR3: TGTGCCAGCAGCGCACAGGGATGGAATCAGCCCCAGCATTTT. Translated, it gives CASSAQGWNQPQHF. The V and J genes are TRBV7-8 and TRBJ1-5; a possible D gene is TRBD1 (6 bases). Trimming removed 5 bases from V and 4 bases from J, with 12 bases in between. The length of the CDR3 is 14 residues. Germline CDR1 is SGHVS and CDR2 is FQNEAQ.

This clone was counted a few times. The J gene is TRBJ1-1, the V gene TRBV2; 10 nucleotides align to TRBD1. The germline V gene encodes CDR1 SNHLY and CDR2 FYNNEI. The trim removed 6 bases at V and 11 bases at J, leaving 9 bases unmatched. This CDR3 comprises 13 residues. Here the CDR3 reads CASRPGQGISAFF. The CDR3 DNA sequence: TGTGCCAGCAGACCGGGACAGGGGATATCGGCTTTCTTT.